This entry lists 6 T cell receptor beta chains sequenced from one sample in a study of post-analysis software for immune sequencing data (dated by TCRdb to 2015 to 2017). The investigation overall reported the following: Four to six TRBV segments, including TRBV5-6, TRBV5-1 and TRBV20-1, were significantly more frequent in patients than controls.

Their target antigens are unknown. Library method: PCR. Sequencer: Illumina HiSeq 2500. Unique molecular identifiers were incorporated into TCR beta cDNA libraries to reduce PCR and sequencing biases. TCRdb ran its own pipeline on the public reads, namely fastp trimming at Q25 and MiXCR clone calling, and kept in-frame beta chains. Identical CDR3 protein sequences are pooled into one entry, listed with their most common genes and DNA. The sample records about 770,000 distinct CDR3 sequences, around 42% of which are singletons. Approximately 5% of the sample goes to the ten largest clones. Sample: blood. These receptors were taken from a girl under 18 with multiple sclerosis.

V usage is TRBV28 and J usage is TRBJ2-7; possible D gene TRBD1, 5 bases. The J call could be wrong; TRBJ2-5 is a better fit for the DNA end. Germline V CDR1 and CDR2: MDHEN, SYDVKM. This CDR3 comprises 14 residues. The CDR3, as DNA: TGTGCCAGCAGCCGCTCCCCAGGGCGAGAGACCCAGTACTTC. It encodes CASSRSPGRETQYF.

This clonotype was seen a single time. This sequence joins TRBV5-1 and TRBJ2-1; 7 nucleotides align to TRBD2. V was clipped by 0 bases and J by 15 bases; unmatched bases: 6. The CDR3 sequence is 12 residues long. Germline loops: CDR1 SGHRS, CDR2 YFSETQ. In DNA form, the CDR3 reads TGCGCCAGCAGCTTGGCCGGATCGGGGGGGTTCTTC. This translates into CASSLAGSGGFF.

The V call is TRBV18, the J call TRBJ2-7, with 8 bases fitting TRBD2. Germline CDR1 is KGHSH and CDR2 is LQKENI. V lost 3 bases, J lost 2 bases, and 6 bases stayed unmatched. CDR3 length: 15 residues. The CDR3 nucleotides are TGTGCCAGCTCACCGGCCCTAGCGGGTGCCTACGAGCAGTACTTC. Its protein product is CASSPALAGAYEQYF.

This clonotype was counted only a few times. The chain is built from TRBV5-1 and TRBJ2-4, with 10 bases lining up with TRBD1. The J call may not be correct, given that the DNA end is closer to TRBJ2-7. CDR3 length equals 15 residues. Germline CDR1 SGHRS, CDR2 YFSETQ. The CDR3 DNA reads as TGCGCCAGCAGCCTCCGGGACAGGGGTCCCTACGAGCAGTACTTC. Translating it yields CASSLRDRGPYEQYF.

The genes are TRBV20-1 and TRBJ2-1; D possibly uses TRBD1 or TRBD2 (5 bases each). Germline lookup yields CDR1 DFQATT and CDR2 SNEGSKA (reference sequence). There are 15 residues in the CDR3. The germline V and J ends were trimmed by 6 bases and 5 bases, with 20 bases remaining between them. The CDR3 protein is CSASPYAVGDNEQFF. The CDR3 nucleotides are TGCAGTGCGAGCCCCTATGCGGTGGGGGACAATGAGCAGTTCTTC.

The chain employs TRBV7-2 and TRBJ2-7; perhaps TRBD1 as D (5 bases). CDR1 and CDR2 from the germline V gene are SGHTA and FQGNSA. There are 14 residues in the CDR3. The V end lost 4 bases, the J end lost 2 bases, and 12 bases lay between the germline ends. The CDR3 here is CASSWGGYPYEQYF. CDR3 nucleotide sequence: TGTGCCAGCAGCTGGGGCGGATATCCCTACGAGCAGTACTTC.